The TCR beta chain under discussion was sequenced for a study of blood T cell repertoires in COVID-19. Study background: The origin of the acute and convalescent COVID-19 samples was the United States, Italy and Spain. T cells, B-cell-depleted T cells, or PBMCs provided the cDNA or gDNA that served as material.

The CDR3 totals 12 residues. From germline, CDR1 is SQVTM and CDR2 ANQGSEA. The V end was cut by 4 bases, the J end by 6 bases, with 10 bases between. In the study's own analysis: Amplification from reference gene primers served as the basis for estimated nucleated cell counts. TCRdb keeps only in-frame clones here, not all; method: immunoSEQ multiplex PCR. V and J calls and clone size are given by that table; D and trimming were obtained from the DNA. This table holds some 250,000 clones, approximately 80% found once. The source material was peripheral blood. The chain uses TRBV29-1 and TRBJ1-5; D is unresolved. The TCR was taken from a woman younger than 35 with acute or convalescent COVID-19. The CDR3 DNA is TGCAGCGTTGCGGAGGGTAGTCAGCCCCAGCATTTT. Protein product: CSVAEGSQPQHF.